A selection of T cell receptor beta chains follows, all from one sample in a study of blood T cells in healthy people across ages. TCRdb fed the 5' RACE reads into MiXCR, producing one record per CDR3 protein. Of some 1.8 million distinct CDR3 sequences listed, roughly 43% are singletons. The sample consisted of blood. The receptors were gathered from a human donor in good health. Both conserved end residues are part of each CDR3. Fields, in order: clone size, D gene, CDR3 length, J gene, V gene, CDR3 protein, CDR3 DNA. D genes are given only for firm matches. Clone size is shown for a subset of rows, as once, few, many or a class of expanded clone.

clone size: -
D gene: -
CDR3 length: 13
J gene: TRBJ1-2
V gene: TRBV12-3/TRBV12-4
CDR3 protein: CACSSTGNYGYTF
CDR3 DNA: TGTGCCTGCAGCTCTACAGGGAACTATGGCTACACCTTC

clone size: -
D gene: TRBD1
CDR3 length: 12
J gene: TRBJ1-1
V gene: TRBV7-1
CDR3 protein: CASSSLGGTEFF
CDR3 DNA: TGTGCCAGCAGCTCCCTAGGTGGGACAGAGTTTTTT

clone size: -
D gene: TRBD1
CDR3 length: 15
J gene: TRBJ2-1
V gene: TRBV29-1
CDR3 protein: CSASVTGGGDNEQFF
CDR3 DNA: TGCAGCGCGTCCGTGACAGGGGGGGGGGACAATGAGCAGTTCTTC

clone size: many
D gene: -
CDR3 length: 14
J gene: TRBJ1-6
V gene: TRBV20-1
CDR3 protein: CSAIDGGSNSPLHF
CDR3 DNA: TGCAGTGCTATTGACGGCGGCAGTAATTCACCCCTCCACTTT

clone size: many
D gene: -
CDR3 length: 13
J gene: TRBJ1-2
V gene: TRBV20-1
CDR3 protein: CSAQLGGARGYTF
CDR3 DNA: TGCAGTGCCCAGCTGGGGGGGGCGCGAGGCTACACCTTC

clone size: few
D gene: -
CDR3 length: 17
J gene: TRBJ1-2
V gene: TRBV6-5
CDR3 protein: CASSYSIYNDLVDGYTF
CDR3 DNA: TGTGCCAGCAGTTACTCGATATACAACGATTTAGTGGATGGCTACACCTTC

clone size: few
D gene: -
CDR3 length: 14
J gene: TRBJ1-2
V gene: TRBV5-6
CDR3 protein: CASSLGEYDYGYTF
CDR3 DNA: TGTGCCAGCAGCTTGGGGGAATATGACTATGGCTACACCTTC

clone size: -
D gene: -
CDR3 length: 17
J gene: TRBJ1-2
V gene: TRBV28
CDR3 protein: CASSLLGSGGSNYGYTF
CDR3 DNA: TGTGCCAGCAGTTTACTCGGTTCGGGGGGCTCTAACTATGGCTACACCTTC

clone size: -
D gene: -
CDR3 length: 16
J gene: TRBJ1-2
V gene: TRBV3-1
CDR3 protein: CASSQGRDGGDYGYTF
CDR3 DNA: TGTGCCAGCAGCCAAGGCCGGGACGGAGGAGACTATGGCTACACCTTC

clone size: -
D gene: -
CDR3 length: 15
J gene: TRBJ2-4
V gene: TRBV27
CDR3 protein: CASSLSSEGKNIQYF
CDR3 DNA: TGTGCCAGCAGTTTATCGTCAGAGGGCAAAAACATTCAGTACTTC

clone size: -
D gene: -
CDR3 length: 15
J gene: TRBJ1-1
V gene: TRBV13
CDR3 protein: CASSPEEGRTTEAFF
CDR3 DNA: TGTGCCAGCAGCCCAGAGGAGGGGAGGACCACTGAAGCTTTCTTT

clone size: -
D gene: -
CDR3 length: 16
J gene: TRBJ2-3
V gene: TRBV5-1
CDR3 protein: CASSSLRGGFTDTQYF
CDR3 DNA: TGCGCCAGCAGCTCCCTAAGGGGGGGGTTCACAGATACGCAGTATTTT

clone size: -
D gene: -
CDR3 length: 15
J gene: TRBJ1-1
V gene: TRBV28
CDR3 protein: CASSLFRGVKSEAFF
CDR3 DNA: TGTGCCAGCAGTTTATTTCGGGGGGTAAAATCCGAAGCTTTCTTT

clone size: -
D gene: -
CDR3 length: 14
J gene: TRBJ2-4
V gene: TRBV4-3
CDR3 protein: CASSQDPQRREQYF
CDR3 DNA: TGCGCCAGCAGCCAAGACCCCCAAAGGCGTGAGCAGTACTTC

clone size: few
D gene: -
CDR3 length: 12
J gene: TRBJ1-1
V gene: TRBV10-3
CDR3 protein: CAISGQNTEAFF
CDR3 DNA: TGTGCCATCAGTGGACAGAACACTGAAGCTTTCTTT

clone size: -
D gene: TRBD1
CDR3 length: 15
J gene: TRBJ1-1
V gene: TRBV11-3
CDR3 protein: CASKKRGQRGTEAFF
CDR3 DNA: TGTGCCAGCAAGAAAAGGGGACAGAGAGGCACTGAAGCTTTCTTT

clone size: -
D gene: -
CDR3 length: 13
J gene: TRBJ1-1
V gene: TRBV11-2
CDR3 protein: CASSAHLNTEAFF
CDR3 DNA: TGTGCCAGCAGCGCCCATTTGAACACTGAAGCTTTCTTT

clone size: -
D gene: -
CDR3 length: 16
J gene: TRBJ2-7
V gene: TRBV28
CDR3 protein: CASSPPSGLYSYEQYF
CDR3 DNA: TGTGCCAGCAGCCCTCCTTCGGGACTGTACTCCTACGAGCAGTACTTC

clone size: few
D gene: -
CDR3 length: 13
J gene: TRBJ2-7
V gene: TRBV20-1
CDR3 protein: CSARERGGYEQYF
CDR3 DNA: TGCAGTGCTAGAGAGAGGGGAGGCTACGAGCAGTACTTC